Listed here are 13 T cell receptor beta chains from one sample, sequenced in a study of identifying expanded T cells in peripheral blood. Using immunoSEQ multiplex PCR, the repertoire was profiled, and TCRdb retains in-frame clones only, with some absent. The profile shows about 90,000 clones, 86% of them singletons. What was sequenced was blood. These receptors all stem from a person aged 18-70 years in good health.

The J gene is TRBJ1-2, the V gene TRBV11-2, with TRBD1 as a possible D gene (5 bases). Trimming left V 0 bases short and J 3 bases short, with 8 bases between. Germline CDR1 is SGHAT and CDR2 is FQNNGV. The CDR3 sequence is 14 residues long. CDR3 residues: CASSLDRGYYGYTF. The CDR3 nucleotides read TGTGCCAGCAGCTTAGATCGGGGGTACTATGGCTACACCTTC.

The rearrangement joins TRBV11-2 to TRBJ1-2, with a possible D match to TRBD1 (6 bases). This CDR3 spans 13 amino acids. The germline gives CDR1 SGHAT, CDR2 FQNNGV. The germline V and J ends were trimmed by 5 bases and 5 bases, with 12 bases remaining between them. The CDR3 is CASSRDTLYGYTF. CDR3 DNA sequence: TGTGCCAGCAGCCGGGACACTTTATATGGCTACACCTTC.

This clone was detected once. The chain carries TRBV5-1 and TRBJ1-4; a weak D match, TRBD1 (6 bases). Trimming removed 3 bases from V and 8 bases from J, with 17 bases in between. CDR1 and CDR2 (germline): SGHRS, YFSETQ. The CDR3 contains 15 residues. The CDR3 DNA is TGCGCCAGCAGCTCAAATCCGGGACAAGTGGAAAAACTGTTTTTT. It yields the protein CASSSNPGQVEKLFF.

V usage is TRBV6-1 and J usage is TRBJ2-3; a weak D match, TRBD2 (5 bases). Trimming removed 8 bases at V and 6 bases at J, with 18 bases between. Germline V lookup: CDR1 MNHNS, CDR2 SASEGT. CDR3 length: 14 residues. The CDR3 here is CASAVLPSGDTQYF. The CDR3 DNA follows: TGTGCCAGCGCGGTTCTTCCCTCGGGGGATACGCAGTATTTT.

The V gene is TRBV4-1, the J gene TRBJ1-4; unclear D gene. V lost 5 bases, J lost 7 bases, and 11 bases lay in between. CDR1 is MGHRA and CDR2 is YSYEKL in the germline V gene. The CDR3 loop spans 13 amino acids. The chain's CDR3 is CASSRFGSEKLFF. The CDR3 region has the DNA TGCGCCAGCAGCAGGTTTGGAAGTGAAAAACTGTTTTTT.

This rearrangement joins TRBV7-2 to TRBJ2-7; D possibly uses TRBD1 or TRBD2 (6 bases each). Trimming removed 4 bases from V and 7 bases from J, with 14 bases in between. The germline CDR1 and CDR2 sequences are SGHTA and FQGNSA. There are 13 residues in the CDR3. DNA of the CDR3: TGTGCCAGCAGCTCCTATGGGGGGCAGGAGCAGTACTTC. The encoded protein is CASSSYGGQEQYF.

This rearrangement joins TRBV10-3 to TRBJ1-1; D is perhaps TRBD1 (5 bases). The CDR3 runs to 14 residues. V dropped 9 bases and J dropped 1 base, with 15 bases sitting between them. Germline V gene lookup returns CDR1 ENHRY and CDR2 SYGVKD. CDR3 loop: CAISRGRGNTEAFF. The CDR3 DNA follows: TGTGCCATTTCGAGGGGACGGGGGAACACTGAAGCTTTCTTT.

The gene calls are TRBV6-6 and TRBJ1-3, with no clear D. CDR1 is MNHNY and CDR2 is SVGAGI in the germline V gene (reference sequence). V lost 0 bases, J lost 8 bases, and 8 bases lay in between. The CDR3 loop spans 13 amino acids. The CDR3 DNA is TGTGCCAGCAGTTACTCGACCTTCGACACCATATATTTT. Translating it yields CASSYSTFDTIYF.

CDR3 in DNA: TGTGCCAGCAGCAAAAGCGGCAGGGGGCTCTTGAGCTCCTACGAGCAGTACTTC. Translated: CASSKSGRGLLSSYEQYF. The chain links TRBV21-1 to TRBJ2-7; the table's D call, TRBD1, was not checked against the DNA. TRBV21-1 is reported as a pseudogene. The CDR3 contains 18 residues.

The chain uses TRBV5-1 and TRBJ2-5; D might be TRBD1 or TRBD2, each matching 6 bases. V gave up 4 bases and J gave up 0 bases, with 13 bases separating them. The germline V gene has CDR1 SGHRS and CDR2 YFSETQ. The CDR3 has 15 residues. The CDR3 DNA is TGCGCCAGCAGCCCCGGGGGCGGGAACCAAGAGACCCAGTACTTC. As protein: CASSPGGGNQETQYF.

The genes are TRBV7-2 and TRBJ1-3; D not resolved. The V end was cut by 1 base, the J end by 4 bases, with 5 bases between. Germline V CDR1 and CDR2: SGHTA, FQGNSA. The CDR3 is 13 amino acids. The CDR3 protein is CASSLVGGNTIYF. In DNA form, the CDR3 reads TGTGCCAGCAGCTTAGTGGGGGGAAACACCATATATTTT.

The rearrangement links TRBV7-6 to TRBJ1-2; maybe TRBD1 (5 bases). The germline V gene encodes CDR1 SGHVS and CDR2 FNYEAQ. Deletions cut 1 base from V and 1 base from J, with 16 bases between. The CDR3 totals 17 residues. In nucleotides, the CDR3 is TGTGCCAGCAGCTTAGGGGGATGGGGCAGAGATAACTATGGCTACACCTTC. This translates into CASSLGGWGRDNYGYTF. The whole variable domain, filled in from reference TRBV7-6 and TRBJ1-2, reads GAGVSQSPRYKVTKRGQDVALRCDPISGHVSLYWYRQALGQGPEFLTYFNYEAQQDKSGLPNDRFSAERPEGSISTLTIQRTEQRDSAMYRCASSLGGWGRDNYGYTFGSGTRLTVV.

DNA for the CDR3: TGTGCCAGCAGTGGGGTGTCTGTCGCCGGGGAGCTGTTTTTT. Protein product: CASSGVSVAGELFF. The J gene is TRBJ2-2, the V gene TRBV11-2; D is undetermined. Germline V gives CDR1 SGHAT, CDR2 FQNNGV. The CDR3 runs 14 residues. V was trimmed by 6 bases and J by 6 bases, leaving 14 bases between them. The full variable domain, rest sourced from reference TRBV11-2 and TRBJ2-2, is EAGVAQSPRYKIIEKRQSVAFWCNPISGHATLYWYQQILGQGPKLLIQFQNNGVVDDSQLPKDRFSAERLKGVDSTLKIQPAKLEDSAVYLCASSGVSVAGELFFGEGSRLTVL.